This TCR beta chain is drawn from a study of T cells in Graves' hyperthyroidism and ophthalmopathy. Study results and limitations: The majority of expanded thyroid clonotypes above 0.001 also appeared in blood.

Amplification yielded TCR beta CDR3 regions, with RNA transcripts as the source. A first-round RT-PCR of the TCR CDR3 used the HTBI primer set. TCRdb reprocessed the multiplex PCR reads with MiXCR, giving one entry per CDR3 protein. This table holds around 440,000 distinct CDR3 sequences, 15% to 19% found once. This clonotype was seen a handful of times. Its antigen remains unknown. One end of the junction does not line up with germline, which may come from a read error. The V gene's germline CDR1 is MNHNS and CDR2 SASEGT. This CDR3 has 15 amino acids. This TCR was sampled from a woman between 18 and 30 years old with Graves' hyperthyroidism. Sequencing input: blood. The V and J genes are TRBV6-1 and TRBJ2-2; 9 bases line up with TRBD2. CDR3 in amino acids: CAGRIAGVNTGELFF. The CDR3 DNA sequence: TGTGCCGGCAGGATAGCGGGGGTAAACACCGGGGAGCTGTTTTTT.